One sample yielded the 9 T cell receptor beta chains listed below, sequenced in a study of blood T cells in healthy people across ages. Combining a sample-barcoded 5' primer with a J-beta primer mix, a second PCR ran for roughly 6 to 11 cycles. TCRdb re-called the 5' RACE reads with MiXCR, one entry per CDR3 protein. The data contain more than 1,400,000 distinct CDR3 sequences, roughly 45% of them seen just once; the ten biggest clones take up roughly 7.9%. Sequenced input: blood. Receptor source: a woman under 30 in good health.

This clonotype was detected only a few times. The rearrangement uses TRBV27 and TRBJ1-6; unclear D gene. The CDR3 spans 13 residues. Germline V gives CDR1 MNHEY, CDR2 SMNVEV (reference sequence). V shed 5 bases and J shed 6 bases, with 8 bases lying between them. CDR3 region: CASSGQPNSPLHF. DNA of the CDR3: TGTGCCAGCAGTGGCCAGCCTAATTCACCCCTCCACTTT.

This clonotype was seen just once. The J gene is TRBJ1-5, the V gene TRBV28, with D perhaps TRBD1 (6 bases). The germline V and J ends were trimmed by 10 bases and 6 bases, with 13 bases remaining between them. The CDR3 runs 12 residues. The V gene's germline CDR1 is MDHEN and CDR2 SYDVKM. The CDR3 region is CATQQGSQPQHF. CDR3 coding DNA: TGTGCCACCCAACAGGGTTCTCAGCCCCAGCATTTT.

The chain recombines TRBV7-9 with TRBJ1-1, with TRBD1 identical over 8 bases. Germline CDR1 and CDR2: SEHNR and FQNEAQ (reference sequence). J gave up 6 bases and V 3 bases, and 9 bases lay outside the gene matches. CDR3 length: 15 amino acids. The CDR3 DNA is TGTGCCAGCAGCTTCGGTCAGGAACAGGGGGCTGAAGCTTTCTTT. The encoded protein is CASSFGQEQGAEAFF.

This clonotype showed up just a few times. This chain's CDR3 is CASRGDRTAKNIQYF. The CDR3 bases are TGTGCCAGCAGGGGGGACCGGACAGCCAAAAACATTCAGTACTTC. The V gene is TRBV6-2 or TRBV6-3, the J gene TRBJ2-4; D is perhaps TRBD1 or TRBD2 (5 bases each). The V and J ends lost 6 bases and 0 bases respectively, with 12 bases between them. CDR3 length: 15 residues. CDR1 and CDR2 (germline): MNHEY, SVGEGT.

This chain joins TRBV4-1 and TRBJ2-4, with TRBD1 matching over 10 bases. The CDR3 contains 16 residues. V trimming: 1 base; J trimming: 2 bases; junction bases outside the gene matches: 2. Germline loops: CDR1 MGHRA, CDR2 YSYEKL. CDR3 residues: CASSQADRGTKNIQYF. In DNA, the CDR3 is TGCGCCAGCAGCCAAGCGGACAGGGGGACCAAAAACATTCAGTACTTC.

The V call is TRBV7-2, the J call TRBJ2-5, with unresolved D. The better agreement between TRBJ2-1 and the DNA end casts doubt on the J call. The V gene's germline CDR1 is SGHTA and CDR2 FQGNSA. The CDR3 is 16 amino acids. The CDR3 DNA follows: TGTGCCAGCAGCTCCCCCCCCGACAAGTACCAAGAGACCCAGTTCTTC. It specifies CASSSPPDKYQETQFF.

The rearrangement joins TRBV7-2 to TRBJ2-1, with D unclear. Germline V gene lookup returns CDR1 SGHTA and CDR2 FQGNSA. With 1 base removed from V and 3 bases from J, the gap between germline ends came to 10 bases. The CDR3 is made up of 15 amino acids. Written as DNA, the CDR3 is TGTGCCAGCAGCTTAGAGGGTTGGATCTACAATGAGCAGTTCTTC. Translating it yields CASSLEGWIYNEQFF.

V usage is TRBV12-5 and J usage is TRBJ2-2; the match to TRBD1 covers 8 bases. The CDR3 runs to 18 residues. Trimming removed 2 bases from V and 5 bases from J; junction bases left unmatched: 13. Germline V gene sequence: CDR1 LGHNT, CDR2 FRNRAP. CDR3 in amino acids: CASGLYSAGGAWTGELFF. The CDR3 bases are TGTGCTAGTGGTTTGTACTCAGCAGGGGGCGCGTGGACCGGGGAGCTGTTTTTT.

This rearrangement joins TRBV7-2 to TRBJ2-3; 10 bases are shared with TRBD2. Germline trimming cut 1 base from V and 2 bases from J; bases unmatched to any gene: 6. Germline V lookup: CDR1 SGHTA, CDR2 FQGNSA. CDR3 length equals 17 residues. Here the CDR3 reads CASSLGPAGGPTDTQYF. The CDR3 DNA reads as TGTGCCAGCAGCTTAGGTCCAGCGGGGGGGCCCACAGATACGCAGTATTTT.